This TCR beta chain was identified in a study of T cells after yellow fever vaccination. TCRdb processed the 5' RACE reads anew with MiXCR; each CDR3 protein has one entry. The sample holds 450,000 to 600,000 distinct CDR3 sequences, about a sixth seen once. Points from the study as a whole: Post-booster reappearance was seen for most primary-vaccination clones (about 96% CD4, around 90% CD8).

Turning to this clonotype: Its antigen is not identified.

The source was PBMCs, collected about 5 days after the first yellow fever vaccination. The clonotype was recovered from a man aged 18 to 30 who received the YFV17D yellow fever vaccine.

The CDR3 here is CASSPITGSRETQYF. Written as DNA, the CDR3 is TGTGCCAGCAGCCCTATCACAGGGTCGCGGGAGACCCAGTACTTC. This sequence joins TRBV6-1 and TRBJ2-5; D is perhaps TRBD1 (6 bases). V lost 6 bases and J 5 bases, leaving 19 bases between the germline ends. This CDR3 spans 15 amino acids. CDR1 and CDR2 from the germline V gene are MNHNS and SASEGT.